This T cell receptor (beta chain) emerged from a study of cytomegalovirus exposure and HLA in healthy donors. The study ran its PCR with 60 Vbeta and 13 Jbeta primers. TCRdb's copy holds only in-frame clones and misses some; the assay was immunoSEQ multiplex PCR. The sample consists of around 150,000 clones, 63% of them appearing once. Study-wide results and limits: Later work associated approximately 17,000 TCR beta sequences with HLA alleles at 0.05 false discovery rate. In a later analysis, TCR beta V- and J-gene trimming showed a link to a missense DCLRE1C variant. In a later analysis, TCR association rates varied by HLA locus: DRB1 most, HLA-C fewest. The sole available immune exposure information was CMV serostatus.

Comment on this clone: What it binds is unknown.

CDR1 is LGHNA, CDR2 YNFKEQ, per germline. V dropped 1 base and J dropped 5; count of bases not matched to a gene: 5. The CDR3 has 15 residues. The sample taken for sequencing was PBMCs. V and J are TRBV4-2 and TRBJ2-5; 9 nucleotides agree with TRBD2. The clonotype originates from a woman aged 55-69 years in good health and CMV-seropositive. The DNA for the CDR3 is TGTGCCAGCAGCCAAGGCGAGGCGGGAGGGGAGACCCAGTACTTC. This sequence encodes CASSQGEAGGETQYF.